This T cell receptor (beta chain) was identified during a study of blood T cell repertoires in COVID-19. Study background: T cells, B-cell-depleted T cells, or PBMCs supplied cDNA or gDNA.

Germline loops: CDR1 MGHRA, CDR2 YSYEKL. The J segment lost 5 bases and the V segment lost 3 bases, leaving 11 bases of the junction unmatched. The length of the CDR3 is 16 residues. This clone has a handful of counts. As processed by the authors: Amplified reference gene primers provided the basis for estimating nucleated cell counts. Sequencing used immunoSEQ multiplex PCR; TCRdb keeps in-frame clones, though not all of them. Clonal size and the V and J genes are those of that table, whereas D and trimming came from the DNA. The sample lists roughly 120,000 clones, approximately 85% occurring once. This clonotype originated in a woman of 80 years or more with COVID-19, enrolled during active disease. The sample consisted of peripheral blood. This chain uses TRBV4-1 with TRBJ2-5; 8 nucleotides agree with TRBD1. The CDR3: CASSHPGRTGLETQYF. The CDR3 bases are TGCGCCAGCAGCCATCCCGGACGGACAGGGTTGGAGACCCAGTACTTC.